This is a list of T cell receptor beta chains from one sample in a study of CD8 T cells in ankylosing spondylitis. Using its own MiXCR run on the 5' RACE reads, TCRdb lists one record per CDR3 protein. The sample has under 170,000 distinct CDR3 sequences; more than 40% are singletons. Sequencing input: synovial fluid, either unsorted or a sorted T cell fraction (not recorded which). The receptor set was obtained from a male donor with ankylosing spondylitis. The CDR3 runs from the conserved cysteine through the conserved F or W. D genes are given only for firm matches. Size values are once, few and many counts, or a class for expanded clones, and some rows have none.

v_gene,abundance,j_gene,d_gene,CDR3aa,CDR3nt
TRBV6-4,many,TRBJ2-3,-,CASSDEKSTDTQYF,TGTGCCAGCAGTGACGAAAAGAGCACAGATACGCAGTATTTT
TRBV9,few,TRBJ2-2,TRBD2,CASSVDRLVEREGPTGELFF,TGTGCCAGCAGCGTAGATCGCCTAGTCGAGCGGGAGGGCCCCACCGGGGAGCTGTTTTTT
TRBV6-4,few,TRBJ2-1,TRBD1,CASSLKAGTGGNEQFF,TGTGCCAGCAGCCTTAAGGCCGGGACAGGGGGAAATGAGCAGTTCTTC
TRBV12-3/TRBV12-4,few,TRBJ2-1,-,CASSFGVVEQFF,TGTGCCAGCAGTTTTGGGGTGGTTGAGCAGTTCTTC
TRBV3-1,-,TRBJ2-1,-,CASSQGRVSYNEQFF,TGTGCCAGCAGCCAAGGCAGGGTCTCCTACAATGAGCAGTTCTTC
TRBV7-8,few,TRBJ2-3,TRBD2,CASSLLAGGPTDTQYF,TGTGCCAGCAGCTTACTAGCGGGGGGCCCCACAGATACGCAGTATTTT
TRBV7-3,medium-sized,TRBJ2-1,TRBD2,CASSATSGPYNEQFF,TGTGCCAGCAGCGCGACTAGCGGACCCTACAATGAGCAGTTCTTC
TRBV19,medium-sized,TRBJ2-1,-,CASSAIRSTTSYNEQFF,TGTGCCAGTAGCGCGATACGTTCGACAACCTCCTACAATGAGCAGTTCTTC
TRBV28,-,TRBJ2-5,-,CASSSPRLGLETQYF,TGTGCCAGCAGTTCGCCCCGATTAGGGCTAGAGACCCAGTACTTC
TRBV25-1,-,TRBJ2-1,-,CASSDTGYNEQFF,TGTGCCAGCAGTGATACGGGTTACAATGAGCAGTTCTTC
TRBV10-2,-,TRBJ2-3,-,CASSELVLTDTQYF,TGCGCCAGCAGTGAGTTGGTCCTCACAGATACGCAGTATTTT
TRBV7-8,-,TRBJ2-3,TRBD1,CASSLAPGQDYTDTQYF,TGTGCCAGCAGCTTGGCACCGGGACAGGATTACACAGATACGCAGTATTTT
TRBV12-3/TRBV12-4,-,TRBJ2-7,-,CASRDNLGGPAYEQYF,TGTGCCAGCAGAGATAACCTAGGGGGGCCTGCCTACGAGCAGTACTTC
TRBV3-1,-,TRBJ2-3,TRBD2,CASSQVSGSDTQYF,TGTGCCAGCAGCCAAGTAAGCGGGAGTGATACGCAGTATTTT
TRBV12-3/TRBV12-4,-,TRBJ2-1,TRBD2,CASSLELAGYNEQFF,TGTGCCAGCAGTTTAGAACTAGCGGGCTACAATGAGCAGTTCTTC
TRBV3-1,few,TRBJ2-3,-,CASSQEGLSYTQYF,TGTGCCAGCAGCCAAGAAGGGCTTTCGTATACGCAGTATTTT
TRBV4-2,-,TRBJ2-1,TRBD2,CASSPPTSGDYNEQFF,TGTGCCAGCAGCCCCCCGACTAGCGGGGACTACAATGAGCAGTTCTTC
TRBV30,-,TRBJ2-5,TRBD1,CAWSATGGETQYF,TGTGCCTGGAGTGCGACAGGGGGAGAGACCCAGTACTTC
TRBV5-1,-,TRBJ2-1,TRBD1,CASSLALAGQGHNEQFF,TGCGCCAGCAGCTTGGCCCTTGCGGGACAGGGGCACAATGAGCAGTTCTTC
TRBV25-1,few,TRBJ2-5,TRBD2,CASSEGGVETQYF,TGTGCCAGCAGTGAAGGGGGGGTAGAGACCCAGTACTTC
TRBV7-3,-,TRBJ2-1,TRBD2,CASSSGGGRVSYNEQFF,TGTGCCAGCAGCTCGGGGGGGGGCAGAGTCTCCTACAATGAGCAGTTCTTC
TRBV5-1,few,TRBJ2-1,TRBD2,CASRTSGYNEQFF,TGCGCCAGCCGGACTAGCGGTTACAATGAGCAGTTCTTC
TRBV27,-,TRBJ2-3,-,CASSLAVADTQYF,TGTGCCAGCAGTTTAGCGGTGGCAGATACGCAGTATTTT
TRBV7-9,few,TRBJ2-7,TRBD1,CASSSISDRGLYEQYF,TGTGCCAGCAGCTCGATCTCGGACAGGGGGCTCTACGAGCAGTACTTC
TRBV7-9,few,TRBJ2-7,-,CASSFHDHEQYF,TGTGCCAGCAGCTTCCACGACCACGAGCAGTACTTC
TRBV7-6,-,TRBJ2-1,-,CASSLDPPRQYNEQFF,TGTGCCAGCAGCTTAGATCCCCCGCGACAGTACAATGAGCAGTTCTTC
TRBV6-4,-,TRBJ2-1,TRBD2,CASSDSGGANEQFF,TGTGCCAGCAGTGACAGCGGGGGGGCCAATGAGCAGTTCTTC
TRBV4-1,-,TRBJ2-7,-,CASSQSIGSYEQYF,TGCGCCAGCAGCCAATCAATCGGCTCCTACGAGCAGTACTTC
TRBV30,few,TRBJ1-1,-,CAWSVGVGTEAFF,TGTGCCTGGAGTGTCGGGGTCGGCACTGAAGCTTTCTTT
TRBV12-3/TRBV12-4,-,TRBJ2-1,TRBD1,CASNLGQGPYNEQFF,TGTGCCAGCAACCTAGGACAGGGTCCCTACAATGAGCAGTTCTTC
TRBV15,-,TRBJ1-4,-,CATSTPDQAGEKLFF,TGTGCCACCAGCACCCCCGATCAGGCAGGGGAAAAACTGTTTTTT
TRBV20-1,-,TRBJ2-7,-,CSARDSAETYEQYF,TGCAGTGCTAGAGATTCGGCAGAAACCTACGAGCAGTACTTC
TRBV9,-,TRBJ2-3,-,CASSVWGGFPDTQYF,TGTGCCAGCAGCGTATGGGGGGGCTTCCCAGATACGCAGTATTTT
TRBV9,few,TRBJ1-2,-,CASSEAGLENGYTF,TGTGCCAGCAGCGAGGCCGGTTTAGAGAATGGCTACACCTTC
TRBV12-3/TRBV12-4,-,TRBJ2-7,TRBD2,CASSPGLVVEQYF,TGTGCCAGCAGCCCGGGACTAGTCGTCGAGCAGTACTTC
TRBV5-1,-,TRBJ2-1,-,CASSLFGAGSQQFF,TGCGCCAGCAGCTTGTTCGGTGCCGGTTCACAGCAGTTCTTC
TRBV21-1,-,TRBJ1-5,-,CANLQGESNQPQHF,TGTGCCAACCTACAGGGGGAGAGCAATCAGCCCCAGCATTTT
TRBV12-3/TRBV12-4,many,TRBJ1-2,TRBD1,CASSPRGTGRMDGYTF,TGTGCCAGCAGCCCTCGAGGGACAGGGCGGATGGATGGCTACACCTTC
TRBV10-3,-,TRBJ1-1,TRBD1,CAISELQGMNTEAFF,TGTGCCATCAGTGAACTACAGGGGATGAACACTGAAGCTTTCTTT
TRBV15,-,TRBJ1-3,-,CATSRVPGFSGNTIYF,TGTGCCACCAGCAGAGTTCCAGGATTCTCTGGAAACACCATATATTTT
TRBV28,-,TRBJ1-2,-,CASSLGPGPYGYTF,TGTGCCAGCAGTTTAGGCCCGGGGCCCTATGGCTACACCTTC
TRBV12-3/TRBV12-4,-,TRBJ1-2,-,CASSTVYGYTF,TGTGCCAGCAGTACCGTCTATGGCTACACCTTC